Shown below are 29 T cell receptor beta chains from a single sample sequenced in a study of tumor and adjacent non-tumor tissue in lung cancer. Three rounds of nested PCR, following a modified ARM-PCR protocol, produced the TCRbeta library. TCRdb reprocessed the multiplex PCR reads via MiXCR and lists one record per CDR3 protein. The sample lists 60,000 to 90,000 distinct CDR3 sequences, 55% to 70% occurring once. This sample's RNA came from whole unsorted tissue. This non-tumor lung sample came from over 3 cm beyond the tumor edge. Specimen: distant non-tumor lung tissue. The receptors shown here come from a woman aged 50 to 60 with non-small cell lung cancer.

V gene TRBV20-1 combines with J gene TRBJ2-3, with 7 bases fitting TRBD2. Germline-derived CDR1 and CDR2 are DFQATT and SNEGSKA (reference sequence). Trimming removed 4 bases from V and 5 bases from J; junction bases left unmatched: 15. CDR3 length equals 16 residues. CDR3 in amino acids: CSATDWTSGKVDTQYF. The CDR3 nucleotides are TGCAGTGCTACCGACTGGACTAGTGGGAAGGTAGATACGCAGTATTTT.

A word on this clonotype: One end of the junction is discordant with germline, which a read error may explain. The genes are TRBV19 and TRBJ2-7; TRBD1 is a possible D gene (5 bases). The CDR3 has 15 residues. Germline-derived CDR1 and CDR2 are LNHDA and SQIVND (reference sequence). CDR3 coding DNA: TGTGCCACTAGTCGCAGGGCCGGAGATCTATACGAGCAGTACTTC. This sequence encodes CATSRRAGDLYEQYF.

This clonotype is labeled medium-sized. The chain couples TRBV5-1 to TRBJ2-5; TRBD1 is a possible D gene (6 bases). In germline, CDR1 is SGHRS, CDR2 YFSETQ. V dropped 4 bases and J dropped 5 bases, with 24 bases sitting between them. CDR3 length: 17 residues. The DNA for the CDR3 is TGCGCCAGCAGCCCTTTTGGGGGCGGGCCCTCTGGGGAGACCCAGTACTTC. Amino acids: CASSPFGGGPSGETQYF.

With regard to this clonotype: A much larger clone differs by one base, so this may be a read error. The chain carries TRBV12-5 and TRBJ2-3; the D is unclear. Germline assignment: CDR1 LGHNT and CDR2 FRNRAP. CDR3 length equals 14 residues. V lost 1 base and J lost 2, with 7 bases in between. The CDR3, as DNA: TGTGCTAGTGGTTTGGGGGGTGCCACAGATACGCAGTATTTT. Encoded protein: CASGLGGATDTQYF.

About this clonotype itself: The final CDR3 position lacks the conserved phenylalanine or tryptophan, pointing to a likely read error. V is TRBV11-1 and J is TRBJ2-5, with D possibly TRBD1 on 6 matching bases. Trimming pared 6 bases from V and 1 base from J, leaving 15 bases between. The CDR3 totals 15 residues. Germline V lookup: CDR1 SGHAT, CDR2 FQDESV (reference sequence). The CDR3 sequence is CASSRTGTFQETQYS. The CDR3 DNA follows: TGTGCCAGCAGTCGTACCGGGACATTCCAAGAGACCCAGTACTCC.

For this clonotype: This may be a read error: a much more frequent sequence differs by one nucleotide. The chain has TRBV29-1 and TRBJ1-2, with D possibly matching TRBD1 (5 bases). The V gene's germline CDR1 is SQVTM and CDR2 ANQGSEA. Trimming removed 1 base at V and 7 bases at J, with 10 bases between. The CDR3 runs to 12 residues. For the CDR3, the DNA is TGCAGCGTTGAAGTGTCAGGGTTTGGCTACACCTTC. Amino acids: CSVEVSGFGYTF.

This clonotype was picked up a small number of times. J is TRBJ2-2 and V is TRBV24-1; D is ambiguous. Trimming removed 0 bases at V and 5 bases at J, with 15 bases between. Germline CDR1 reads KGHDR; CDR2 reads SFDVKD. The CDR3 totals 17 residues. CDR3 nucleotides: TGTGCCACCAGTGATTTGCGCCACAGAAGTTCTACCGGGGAGCTGTTTTTT. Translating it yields CATSDLRHRSSTGELFF.

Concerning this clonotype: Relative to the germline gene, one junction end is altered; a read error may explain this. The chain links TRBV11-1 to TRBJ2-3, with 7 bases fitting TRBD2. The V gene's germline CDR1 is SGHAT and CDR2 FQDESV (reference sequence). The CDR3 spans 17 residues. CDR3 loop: CVSSVGLVGVSTDTQYF. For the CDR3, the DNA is TGTGTCAGCAGCGTCGGACTAGTGGGAGTGTCCACAGATACGCAGTATTTT.

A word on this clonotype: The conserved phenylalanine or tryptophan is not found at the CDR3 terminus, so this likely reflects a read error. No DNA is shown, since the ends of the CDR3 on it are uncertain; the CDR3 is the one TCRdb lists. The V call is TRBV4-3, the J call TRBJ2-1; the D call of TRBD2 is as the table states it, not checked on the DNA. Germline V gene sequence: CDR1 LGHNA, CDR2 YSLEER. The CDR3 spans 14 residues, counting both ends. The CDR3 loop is CASSHASGNNEQSL.

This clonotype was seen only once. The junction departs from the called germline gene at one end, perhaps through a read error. CDR3 coding DNA: TGCGCCATCAGCTTGGCGTTCGCAGGGGAGCAAGAGACCCAGTACTTC. This codes for CAISLAFAGEQETQYF. The rearrangement joins TRBV5-1 to TRBJ2-5; weak D call: TRBD1 (6 bases). From germline, CDR1 is SGHRS and CDR2 YFSETQ. CDR3 length equals 16 residues.

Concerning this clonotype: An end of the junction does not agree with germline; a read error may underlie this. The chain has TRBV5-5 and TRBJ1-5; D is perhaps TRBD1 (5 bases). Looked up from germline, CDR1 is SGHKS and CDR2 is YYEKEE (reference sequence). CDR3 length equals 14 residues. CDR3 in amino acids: CVSSLVRGSQPLHF. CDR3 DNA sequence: TGTGTCAGCAGCTTGGTGAGGGGAAGTCAGCCCCTGCATTTT.

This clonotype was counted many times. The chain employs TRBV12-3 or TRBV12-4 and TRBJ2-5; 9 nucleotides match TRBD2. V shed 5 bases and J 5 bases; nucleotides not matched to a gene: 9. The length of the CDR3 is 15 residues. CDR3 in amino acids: CASSKSGLAQETQYF. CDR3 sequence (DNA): TGTGCCAGCAGTAAAAGTGGACTAGCGCAGGAGACCCAGTACTTC.

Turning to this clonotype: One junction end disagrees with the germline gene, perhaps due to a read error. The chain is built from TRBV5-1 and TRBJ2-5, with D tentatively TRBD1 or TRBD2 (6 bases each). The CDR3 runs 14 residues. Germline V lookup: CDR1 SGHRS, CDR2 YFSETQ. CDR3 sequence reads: CAGTRDGGVETEYF. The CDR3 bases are TGCGCCGGCACTCGGGACGGGGGCGTCGAGACCGAGTACTTC.

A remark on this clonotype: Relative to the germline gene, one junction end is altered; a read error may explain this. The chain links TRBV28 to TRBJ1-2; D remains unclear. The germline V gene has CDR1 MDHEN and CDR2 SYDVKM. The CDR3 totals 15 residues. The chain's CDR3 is CTSSLPTGVGYGYTF. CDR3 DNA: TGTACCAGCAGTCTCCCGACTGGGGTTGGCTATGGCTACACCTTC.

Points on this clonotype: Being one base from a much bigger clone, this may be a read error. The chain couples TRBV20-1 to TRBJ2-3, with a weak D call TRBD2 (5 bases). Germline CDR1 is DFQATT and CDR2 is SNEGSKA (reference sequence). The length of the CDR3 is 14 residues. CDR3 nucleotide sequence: TGCAGTGCTCAACTAGAGTCTTCCACAGATACGCACTATTTT. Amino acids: CSAQLESSTDTHYF.

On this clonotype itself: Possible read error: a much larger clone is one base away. DNA of the CDR3: TGTGCCAGCAGTTGCTCGCGGGAGGGGAGTGAGCAGTTCTTC. Translation: CASSCSREGSEQFF. The chain carries TRBV6-2 or TRBV6-3 and TRBJ2-1, with 9 nucleotides matching TRBD2. The V and J ends lost 4 bases and 9 bases, in that order; junction bases with no gene match: 7. The CDR3 consists of 14 residues. Germline assignment: CDR1 MNHEY and CDR2 SVGEGT.

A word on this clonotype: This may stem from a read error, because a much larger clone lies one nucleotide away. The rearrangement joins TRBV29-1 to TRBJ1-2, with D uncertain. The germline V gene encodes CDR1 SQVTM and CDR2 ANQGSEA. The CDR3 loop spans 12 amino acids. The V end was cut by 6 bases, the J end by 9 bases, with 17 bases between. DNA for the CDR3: TGCAGCGTGGACCGAAAGGAGCGGCGCTACACCTTC. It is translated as CSVDRKERRYTF.

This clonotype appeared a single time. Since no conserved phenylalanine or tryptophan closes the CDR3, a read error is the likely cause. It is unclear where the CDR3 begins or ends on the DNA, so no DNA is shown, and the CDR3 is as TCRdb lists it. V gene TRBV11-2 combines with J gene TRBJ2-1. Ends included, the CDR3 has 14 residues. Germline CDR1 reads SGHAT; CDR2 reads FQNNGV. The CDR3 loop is CASRALNTYNEQFI.

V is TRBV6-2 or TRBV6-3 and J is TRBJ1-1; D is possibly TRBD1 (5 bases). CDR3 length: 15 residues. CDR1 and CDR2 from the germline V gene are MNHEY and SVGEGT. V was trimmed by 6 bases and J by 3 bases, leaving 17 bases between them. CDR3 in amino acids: CASRGDGGGYTEAFF. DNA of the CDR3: TGTGCCAGCAGAGGTGACGGGGGAGGGTACACTGAAGCTTTCTTT.

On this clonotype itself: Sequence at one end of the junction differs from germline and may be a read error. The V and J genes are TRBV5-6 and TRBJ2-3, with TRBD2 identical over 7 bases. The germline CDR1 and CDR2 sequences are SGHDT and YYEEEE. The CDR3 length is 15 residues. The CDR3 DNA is TGTACCAGCAGCCAATTAGCGGGTACAAGAGATACGCAGTATTTT. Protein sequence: CTSSQLAGTRDTQYF.

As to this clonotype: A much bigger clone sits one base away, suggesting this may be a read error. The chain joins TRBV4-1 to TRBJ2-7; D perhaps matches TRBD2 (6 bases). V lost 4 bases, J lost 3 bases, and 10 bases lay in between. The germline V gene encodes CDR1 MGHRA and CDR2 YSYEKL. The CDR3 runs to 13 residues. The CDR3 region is CASSPNGGYEQYF. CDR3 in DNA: TGCGCCAGCAGCCCGAACGGGGGCTACGAGCAGTACTTC.

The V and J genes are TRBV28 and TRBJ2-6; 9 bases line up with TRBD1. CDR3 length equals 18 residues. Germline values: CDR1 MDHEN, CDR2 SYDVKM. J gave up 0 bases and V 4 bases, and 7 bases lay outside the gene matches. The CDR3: CASSSQGAKSSGANVLTF. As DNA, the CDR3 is TGTGCCAGCAGTTCACAGGGGGCGAAAAGCTCTGGGGCCAACGTCCTGACTTTC.

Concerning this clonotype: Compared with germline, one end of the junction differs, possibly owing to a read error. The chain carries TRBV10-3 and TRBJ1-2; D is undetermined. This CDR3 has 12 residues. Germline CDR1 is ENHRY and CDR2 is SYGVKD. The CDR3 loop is CAISETDYGYTF. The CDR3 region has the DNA TGTGCCATCAGTGAGACTGACTATGGTTACACCTTC.

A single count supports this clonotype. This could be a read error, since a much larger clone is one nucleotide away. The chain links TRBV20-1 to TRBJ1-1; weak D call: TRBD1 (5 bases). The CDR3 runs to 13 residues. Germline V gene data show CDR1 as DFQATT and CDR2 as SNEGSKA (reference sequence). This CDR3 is CSAPPGGNTETFF. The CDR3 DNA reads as TGCAGTGCCCCCCCGGGGGGAAACACTGAAACTTTCTTT.

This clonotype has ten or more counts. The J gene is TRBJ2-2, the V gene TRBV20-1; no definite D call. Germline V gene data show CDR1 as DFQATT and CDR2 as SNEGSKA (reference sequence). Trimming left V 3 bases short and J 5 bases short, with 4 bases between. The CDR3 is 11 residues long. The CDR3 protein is CSARSTGELFF. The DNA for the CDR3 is TGCAGTGCTAGGTCGACCGGGGAGCTGTTTTTT.

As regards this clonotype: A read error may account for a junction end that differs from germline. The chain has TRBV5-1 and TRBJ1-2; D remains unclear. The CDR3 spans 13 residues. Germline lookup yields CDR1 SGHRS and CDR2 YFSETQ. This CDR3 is CTSSSLRGYGYTF. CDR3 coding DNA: TGCACCAGCAGCTCGCTTCGGGGATATGGCTACACCTTC. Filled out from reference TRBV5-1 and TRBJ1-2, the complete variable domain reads KAGVTQTPRYLIKTRGQQVTLSCSPISGHRSVSWYQQTPGQGLQFLFEYFSETQRNKGNFPGRFSGRQFSNSRSEMNVSTLELGDSALYLCTSSSLRGYGYTFGSGTRLTVV.

The CDR3 loop is CASSPWTLYSYTF. DNA for the CDR3: TGTGCCAGCAGCCCTTGGACCTTATATAGCTACACCTTC. The chain combines TRBV7-9 with TRBJ1-2; D is undetermined. The CDR3 loop spans 13 amino acids. V dropped 5 bases and J dropped 9 bases, with 16 bases sitting between them. CDR1 SEHNR and CDR2 FQNEAQ come from the germline V gene (reference sequence).

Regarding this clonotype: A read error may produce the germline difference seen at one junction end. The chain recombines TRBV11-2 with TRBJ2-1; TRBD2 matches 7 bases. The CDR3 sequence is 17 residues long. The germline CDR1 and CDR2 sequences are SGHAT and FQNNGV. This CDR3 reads CASSLRGGAGERNEQIF. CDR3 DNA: TGTGCCAGCAGTTTAAGGGGCGGGGCGGGAGAGAGAAATGAGCAGATCTTC. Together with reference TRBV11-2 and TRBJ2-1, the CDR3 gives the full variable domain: EAGVAQSPRYKIIEKRQSVAFWCNPISGHATLYWYQQILGQGPKLLIQFQNNGVVDDSQLPKDRFSAERLKGVDSTLKIQPAKLEDSAVYLCASSLRGGAGERNEQIFGPGTRLTVL.

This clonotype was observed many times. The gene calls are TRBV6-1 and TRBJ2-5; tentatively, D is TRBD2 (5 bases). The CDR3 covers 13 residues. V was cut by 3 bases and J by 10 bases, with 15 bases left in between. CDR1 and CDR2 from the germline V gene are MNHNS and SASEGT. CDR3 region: CASSELTGSGQYF. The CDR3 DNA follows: TGTGCCAGCAGTGAGTTAACGGGGAGTGGCCAGTACTTC.